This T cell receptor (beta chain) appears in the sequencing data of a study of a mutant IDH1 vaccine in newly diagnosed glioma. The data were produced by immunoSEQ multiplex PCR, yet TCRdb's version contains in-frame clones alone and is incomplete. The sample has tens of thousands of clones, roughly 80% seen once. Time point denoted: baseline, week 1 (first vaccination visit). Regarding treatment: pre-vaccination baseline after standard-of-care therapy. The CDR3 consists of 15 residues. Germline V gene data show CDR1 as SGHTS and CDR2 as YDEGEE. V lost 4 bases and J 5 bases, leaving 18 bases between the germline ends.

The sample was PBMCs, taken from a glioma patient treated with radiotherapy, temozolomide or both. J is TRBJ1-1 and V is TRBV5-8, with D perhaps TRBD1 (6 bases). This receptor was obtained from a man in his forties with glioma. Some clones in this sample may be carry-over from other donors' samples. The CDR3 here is CASSLERRGVTEAFF. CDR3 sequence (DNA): TGTGCCAGCAGCCTAGAACGCAGGGGAGTGACTGAAGCTTTCTTT.